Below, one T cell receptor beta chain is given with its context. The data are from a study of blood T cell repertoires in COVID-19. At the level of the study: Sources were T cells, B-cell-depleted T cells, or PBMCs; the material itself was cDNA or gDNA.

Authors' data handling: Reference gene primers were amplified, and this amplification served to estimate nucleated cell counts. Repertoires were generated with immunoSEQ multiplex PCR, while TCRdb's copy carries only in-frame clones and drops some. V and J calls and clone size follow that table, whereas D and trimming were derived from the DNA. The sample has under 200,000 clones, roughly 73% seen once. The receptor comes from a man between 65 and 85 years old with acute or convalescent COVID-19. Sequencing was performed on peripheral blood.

The CDR3 loop is CASSNAGQVSGYTF. In DNA form, the CDR3 reads TGTGCCAGCAGTAACGCCGGACAGGTTTCAGGCTACACCTTC. The chain joins TRBV6-5 to TRBJ1-2, with 7 bases fitting TRBD1. V was clipped by 5 bases and J by 8 bases; unmatched bases: 11. The CDR3 is 14 amino acids. Germline V CDR1 and CDR2: MNHEY, SVGAGI.